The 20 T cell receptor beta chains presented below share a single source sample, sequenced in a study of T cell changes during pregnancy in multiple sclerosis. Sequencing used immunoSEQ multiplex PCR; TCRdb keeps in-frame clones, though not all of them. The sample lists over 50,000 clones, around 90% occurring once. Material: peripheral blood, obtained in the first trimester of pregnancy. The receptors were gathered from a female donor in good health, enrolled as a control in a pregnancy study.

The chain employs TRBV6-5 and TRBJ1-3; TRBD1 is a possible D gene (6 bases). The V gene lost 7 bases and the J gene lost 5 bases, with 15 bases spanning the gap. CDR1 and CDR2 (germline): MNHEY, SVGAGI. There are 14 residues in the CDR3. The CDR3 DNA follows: TGTGCCAGCACCCCCAGGACAGCCAGAAACACCATATATTTT. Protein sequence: CASTPRTARNTIYF.

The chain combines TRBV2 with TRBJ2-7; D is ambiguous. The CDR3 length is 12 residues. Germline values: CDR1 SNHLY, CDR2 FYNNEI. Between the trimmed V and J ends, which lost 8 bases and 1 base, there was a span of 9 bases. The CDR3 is CASGQLSYEQYF. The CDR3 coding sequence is TGTGCCAGCGGGCAGTTGTCCTACGAGCAGTACTTC.

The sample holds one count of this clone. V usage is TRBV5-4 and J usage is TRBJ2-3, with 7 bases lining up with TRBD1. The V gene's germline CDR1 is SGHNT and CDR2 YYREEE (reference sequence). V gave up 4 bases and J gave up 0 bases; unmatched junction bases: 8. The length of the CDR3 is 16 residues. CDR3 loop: CASSQGQVRSTDTQYF. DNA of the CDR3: TGTGCCAGCAGCCAAGGACAGGTTCGGAGCACAGATACGCAGTATTTT.

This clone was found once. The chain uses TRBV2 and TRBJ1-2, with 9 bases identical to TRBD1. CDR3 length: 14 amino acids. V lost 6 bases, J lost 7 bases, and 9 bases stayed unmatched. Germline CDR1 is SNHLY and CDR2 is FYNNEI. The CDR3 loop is CASRPTGGYGGYTF. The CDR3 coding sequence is TGTGCCAGCAGGCCTACAGGGGGCTACGGTGGCTACACCTTC.

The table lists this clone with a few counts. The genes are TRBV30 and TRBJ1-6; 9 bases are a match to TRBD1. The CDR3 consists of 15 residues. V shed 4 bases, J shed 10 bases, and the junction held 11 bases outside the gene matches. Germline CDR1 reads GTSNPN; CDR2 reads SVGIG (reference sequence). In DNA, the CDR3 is TGTGCCTGGACCGAAGGACAGGGGCTTAGGTCACCCCTCCACTTT. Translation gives CAWTEGQGLRSPLHF.

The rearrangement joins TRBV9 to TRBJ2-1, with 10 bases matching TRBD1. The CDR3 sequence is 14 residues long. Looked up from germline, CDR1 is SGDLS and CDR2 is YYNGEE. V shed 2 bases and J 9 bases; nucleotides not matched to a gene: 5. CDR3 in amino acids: CASSVETGGAEQFF. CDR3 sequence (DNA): TGTGCCAGCAGCGTGGAGACAGGGGGCGCTGAGCAGTTCTTC.

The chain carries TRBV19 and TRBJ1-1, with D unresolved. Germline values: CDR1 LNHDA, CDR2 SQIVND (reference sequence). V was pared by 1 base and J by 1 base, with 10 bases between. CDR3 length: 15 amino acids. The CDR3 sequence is CASSIGPGWNTEAFF. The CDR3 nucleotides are TGTGCCAGTAGTATAGGTCCGGGGTGGAACACTGAAGCTTTCTTT.

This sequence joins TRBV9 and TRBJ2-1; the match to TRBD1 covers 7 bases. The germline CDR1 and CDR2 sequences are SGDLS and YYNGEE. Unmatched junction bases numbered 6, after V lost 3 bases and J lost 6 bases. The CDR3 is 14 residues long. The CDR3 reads CASSGQGPFNEQFF. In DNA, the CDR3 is TGTGCCAGCAGCGGACAGGGTCCTTTCAATGAGCAGTTCTTC.

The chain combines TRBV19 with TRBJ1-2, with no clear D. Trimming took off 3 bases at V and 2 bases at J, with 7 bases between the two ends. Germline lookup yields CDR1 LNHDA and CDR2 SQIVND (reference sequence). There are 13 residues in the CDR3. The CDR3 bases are TGTGCCAGTAGTATTAGGGAGAACTATGGCTACACCTTC. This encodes CASSIRENYGYTF.

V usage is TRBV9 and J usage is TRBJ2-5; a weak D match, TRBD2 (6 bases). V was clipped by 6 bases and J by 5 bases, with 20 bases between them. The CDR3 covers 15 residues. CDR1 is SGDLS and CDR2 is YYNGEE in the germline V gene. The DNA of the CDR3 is TGTGCCAGCACCTACGGAGGGGCCCAGAGGGAGACCCAGTACTTC. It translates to CASTYGGAQRETQYF.

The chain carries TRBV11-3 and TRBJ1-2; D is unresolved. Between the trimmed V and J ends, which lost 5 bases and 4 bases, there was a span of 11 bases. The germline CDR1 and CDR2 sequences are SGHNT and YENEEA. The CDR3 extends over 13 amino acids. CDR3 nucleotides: TGTGCCAGCAGCCGAGACACGTCCTATGGCTACACCTTC. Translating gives CASSRDTSYGYTF.

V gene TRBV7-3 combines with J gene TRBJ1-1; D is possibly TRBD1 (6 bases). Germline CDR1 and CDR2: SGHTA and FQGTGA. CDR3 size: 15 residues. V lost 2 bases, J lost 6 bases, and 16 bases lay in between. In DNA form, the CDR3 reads TGTGCCAGCAGCTTACCCTCCGGGCCAGGGGCTGAAGCTTTCTTT. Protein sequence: CASSLPSGPGAEAFF.

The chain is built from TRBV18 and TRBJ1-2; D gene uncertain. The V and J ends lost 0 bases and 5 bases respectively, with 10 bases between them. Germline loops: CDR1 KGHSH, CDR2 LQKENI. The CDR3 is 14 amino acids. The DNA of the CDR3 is TGTGCCAGCTCACCACCGAACAGCCCTTATGGCTACACCTTC. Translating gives CASSPPNSPYGYTF. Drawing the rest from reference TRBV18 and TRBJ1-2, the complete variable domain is NAGVMQNPRHLVRRRGQEARLRCSPMKGHSHVYWYRQLPEEGLKFMVYLQKENIIDESGMPKERFSAEFPKEGPSILRIQQVVRGDSAAYFCASSPPNSPYGYTFGSGTRLTVV.

The CDR3, as DNA: TGTGCCAGCAGCCAGGGGGGTGGGAATGGCTACACCTTC. The encoded protein is CASSQGGGNGYTF. This sequence joins TRBV6-5 and TRBJ1-2, with 7 bases identical to TRBD1. The CDR3 contains 13 residues. J lost 6 bases, V lost 6 bases, and 7 bases had no gene match. Germline V gene sequence: CDR1 MNHEY, CDR2 SVGAGI.

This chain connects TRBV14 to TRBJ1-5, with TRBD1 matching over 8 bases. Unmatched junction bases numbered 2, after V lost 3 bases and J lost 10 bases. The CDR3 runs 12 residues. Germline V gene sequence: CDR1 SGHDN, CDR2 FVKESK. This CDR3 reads CASSHGQGPQHF. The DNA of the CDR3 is TGTGCCAGCAGCCACGGACAGGGCCCCCAGCATTTT.

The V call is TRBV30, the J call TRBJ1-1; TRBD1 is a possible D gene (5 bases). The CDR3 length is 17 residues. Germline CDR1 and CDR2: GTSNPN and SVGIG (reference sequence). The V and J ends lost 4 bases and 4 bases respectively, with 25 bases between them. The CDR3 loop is CAWTLNRRELGATEAFF. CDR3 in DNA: TGTGCCTGGACCCTTAATAGGAGGGAGTTAGGGGCCACTGAAGCTTTCTTT.

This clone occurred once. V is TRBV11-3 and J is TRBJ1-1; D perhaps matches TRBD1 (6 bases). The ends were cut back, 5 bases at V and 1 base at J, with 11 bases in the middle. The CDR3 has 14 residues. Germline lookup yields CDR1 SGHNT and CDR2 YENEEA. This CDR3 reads CASSLTGTNTEAFF. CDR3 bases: TGTGCCAGCAGCCTGACAGGAACGAACACTGAAGCTTTCTTT.

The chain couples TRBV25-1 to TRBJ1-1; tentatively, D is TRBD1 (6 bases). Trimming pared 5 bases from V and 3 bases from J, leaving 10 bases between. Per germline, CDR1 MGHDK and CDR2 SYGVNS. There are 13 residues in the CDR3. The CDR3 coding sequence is TGTGCCAGCAGTCAGGGGTCAGACACTGAAGCTTTCTTT. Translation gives CASSQGSDTEAFF. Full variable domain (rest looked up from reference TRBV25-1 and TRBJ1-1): EADIYQTPRYLVIGTGKKITLECSQTMGHDKMYWYQQDPGMELHLIHYSYGVNSTEKGDLSSESTVSRIRTEHFPLTLESARPSHTSQYLCASSQGSDTEAFFGQGTRLTVV.

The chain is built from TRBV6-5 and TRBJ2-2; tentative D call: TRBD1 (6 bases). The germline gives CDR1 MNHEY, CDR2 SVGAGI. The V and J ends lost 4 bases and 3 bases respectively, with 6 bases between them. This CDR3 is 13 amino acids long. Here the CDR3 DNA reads TGTGCCAGCAGTTCAGGGGACACCGGGGAGCTGTTTTTT. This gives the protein CASSSGDTGELFF.

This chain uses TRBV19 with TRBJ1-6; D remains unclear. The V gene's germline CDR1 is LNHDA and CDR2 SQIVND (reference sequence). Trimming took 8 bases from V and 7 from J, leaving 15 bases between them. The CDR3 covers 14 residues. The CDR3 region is CASGRDAENSPLHF. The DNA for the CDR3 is TGTGCCAGTGGCCGAGACGCGGAGAATTCACCCCTCCACTTT.